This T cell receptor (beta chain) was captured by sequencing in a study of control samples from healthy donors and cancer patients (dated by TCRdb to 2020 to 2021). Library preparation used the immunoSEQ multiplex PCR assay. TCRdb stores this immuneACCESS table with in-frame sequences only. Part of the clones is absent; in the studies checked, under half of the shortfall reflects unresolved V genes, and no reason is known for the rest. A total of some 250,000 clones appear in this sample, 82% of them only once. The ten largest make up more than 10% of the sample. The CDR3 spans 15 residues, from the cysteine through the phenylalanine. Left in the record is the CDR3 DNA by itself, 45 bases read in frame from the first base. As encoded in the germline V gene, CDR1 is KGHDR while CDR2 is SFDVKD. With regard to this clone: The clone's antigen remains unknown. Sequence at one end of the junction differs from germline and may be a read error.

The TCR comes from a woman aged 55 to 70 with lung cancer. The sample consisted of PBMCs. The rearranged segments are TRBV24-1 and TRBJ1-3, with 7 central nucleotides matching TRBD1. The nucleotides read TGTGCCATCAGTGACCCCGGGACAGCTGGAAACACCATATATTTT. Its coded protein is CAISDPGTAGNTIYF.